A single sample is the source of the 16 T cell receptor beta chains below, sequenced in a study of blood T cell repertoires in COVID-19. Generated by immunoSEQ multiplex PCR, the TCRdb table keeps only in-frame clones and is missing some. Altogether some 200,000 clones are present, approximately 84% being singletons, with the ten largest covering more than 2.5%. Sequences were obtained from peripheral blood. The receptors here all came from a woman aged 30 to 39 who had recovered from COVID-19.

The chain has TRBV27 and TRBJ2-3, with D possibly being TRBD1 (7 bases). CDR3 size: 19 residues. With 0 bases removed from V and 4 bases from J, the gap between germline ends came to 23 bases. Germline loops: CDR1 MNHEY, CDR2 SMNVEV (reference sequence). CDR3 region: CASSLSGPGQGGIADTQYF. CDR3 nucleotide sequence: TGTGCCAGCAGTTTATCGGGACCTGGCCAGGGGGGTATTGCAGATACGCAGTATTTT.

V usage is TRBV28 and J usage is TRBJ1-5, with D unclear. V was trimmed by 6 bases and J by 7 bases, leaving 7 bases between them. CDR3 length: 11 residues. CDR1 is MDHEN, CDR2 SYDVKM, per germline. The CDR3, as DNA: TGTGCCAGCAGGAGAATACAGCCCCAGCATTTT. This codes for CASRRIQPQHF.

The chain carries TRBV10-3 and TRBJ2-1, with a possible D match to TRBD2 (6 bases). This CDR3 region has 15 residues. Trimming cost V 6 bases and J 2 bases, with 14 bases left between them. The germline CDR1 and CDR2 sequences are ENHRY and SYGVKD. DNA for the CDR3: TGTGCCATCAGCCCCAGCGGGTCCCCCTACAATGAGCAGTTCTTC. Translating it yields CAISPSGSPYNEQFF.

This chain links TRBV2 with TRBJ2-6, with a weak D call TRBD1 (5 bases). Germline V CDR1 and CDR2: SNHLY, FYNNEI. V shed 2 bases and J shed 0 bases, with 11 bases lying between them. This CDR3 region has 17 residues. CDR3 sequence: CASSEKGDTSGANVLTF. The CDR3 nucleotides read TGTGCCAGCAGTGAAAAAGGGGATACCTCTGGGGCCAACGTCCTGACTTTC.

The chain has TRBV4-1 and TRBJ2-5, with 9 bases fitting TRBD2. With 4 bases clipped from V and 7 bases from J, the junction kept 13 bases outside the gene matches. The CDR3 sequence is 16 residues long. The germline CDR1 and CDR2 sequences are MGHRA and YSYEKL. Here the CDR3 reads CASSPLAGGVSGTQYF. In DNA, the CDR3 is TGCGCCAGCAGCCCCCTCGCGGGAGGGGTATCGGGGACCCAGTACTTC.

V usage is TRBV19 and J usage is TRBJ2-5, with 7 bases identical to TRBD2. The CDR3 contains 16 residues. J lost 2 bases, V lost 7 bases, and 13 bases had no gene match. CDR1 and CDR2 from the germline V gene are LNHDA and SQIVND (reference sequence). CDR3 nucleotide sequence: TGTGCCAGTAACTCACCTGTGGGAGGGGCACAAGAGACCCAGTACTTC. It translates to CASNSPVGGAQETQYF.

The CDR3 sequence is CASSISRGPSYEQYF. CDR3 bases: TGTGCCAGTAGTATAAGCAGGGGCCCCTCCTACGAGCAGTACTTC. V gene TRBV19 combines with J gene TRBJ2-7; D possibly corresponds to TRBD1 (6 bases). The V end lost 2 bases, the J end lost 0 bases, and 11 bases lay between the germline ends. CDR1 is LNHDA, CDR2 SQIVND, per germline (reference sequence). The CDR3 is 15 residues long.

The chain has TRBV9 and TRBJ1-5; unclear D gene. CDR3 size: 15 residues. V lost 0 bases to trimming and J lost 0 bases, with 7 bases between them. Germline CDR1 SGDLS, CDR2 YYNGEE. CDR3 protein: CASSVEPGSNQPQHF. CDR3 nucleotides: TGTGCCAGCAGCGTAGAGCCAGGTAGCAATCAGCCCCAGCATTTT. The whole variable domain, filled in from reference TRBV9 and TRBJ1-5, reads DSGVTQTPKHLITATGQRVTLRCSPRSGDLSVYWYQQSLDQGLQFLIQYYNGEERAKGNILERFSAQQFPDLHSELNLSSLELGDSALYFCASSVEPGSNQPQHFGDGTRLSIL.

This chain links TRBV13 with TRBJ1-1, with 11 bases lining up with TRBD1. Germline V CDR1 and CDR2: PRHDT, FYEKMQ (reference sequence). Trimming took 5 bases from V and 0 from J; bases not matched to a gene: 5. The CDR3 contains 16 residues. In DNA, the CDR3 is TGTGCCAGCAGCCCGGGACAGGGGGATGTGAACACTGAAGCTTTCTTT. It translates to CASSPGQGDVNTEAFF.

The chain is built from TRBV10-2 and TRBJ2-1, with 8 nucleotides matching TRBD2. Germline CDR1 and CDR2: WSHSY and SAAADI. V was pared by 8 bases and J by 7 bases, with 13 bases of the junction left unmatched. CDR3 length: 15 amino acids. The CDR3 DNA reads as TGCGCCAGCCTCGCCCGCAGCGGGAGTCTAAATGAGCAGTTCTTC. The encoded protein is CASLARSGSLNEQFF.

The chain recombines TRBV28 with TRBJ1-6; D gene unclear. CDR3 length equals 15 residues. Germline-derived CDR1 and CDR2 are MDHEN and SYDVKM. V dropped 3 bases and J dropped 8 bases, with 14 bases sitting between them. CDR3 residues: CASSFFSQADSPLHF. As DNA, the CDR3 is TGTGCCAGCAGTTTTTTCTCGCAGGCCGATTCACCCCTCCACTTT.

The V gene is TRBV7-2, the J gene TRBJ1-5; the D gene is possibly TRBD1 (5 bases). CDR3 size: 15 residues. V lost 5 bases and J lost 0, with 11 bases in between. Germline-derived CDR1 and CDR2 are SGHTA and FQGNSA. The chain's CDR3 is CASSPTAYSNQPQHF. The CDR3 DNA is TGTGCCAGCAGCCCGACAGCTTATAGCAATCAGCCCCAGCATTTT. The full variable domain, completed using reference TRBV7-2 and TRBJ1-5, is GAGVSQSPSNKVTEKGKDVELRCDPISGHTALYWYRQSLGQGLEFLIYFQGNSAPDKSGLPSDRFSAERTGGSVSTLTIQRTQQEDSAVYLCASSPTAYSNQPQHFGDGTRLSIL.

This sequence joins TRBV6-6 and TRBJ1-2; 7 bases fit TRBD1. CDR3 size: 13 residues. Looked up from germline, CDR1 is MNHNY and CDR2 is SVGAGI (reference sequence). Trimming removed 6 bases from V and 2 bases from J; junction bases left unmatched: 3. As DNA, the CDR3 is TGTGCCAGCAGGATACAGGGGAACTATGGCTACACCTTC. It encodes CASRIQGNYGYTF.

The chain carries TRBV5-3 and TRBJ2-1; perhaps TRBD1 as D (5 bases). TRBV5-3 is classed as an ORF, of uncertain function. V dropped 3 bases and J dropped 0 bases, with 25 bases sitting between them. This CDR3 contains 20 residues. The CDR3 coding sequence is TGTGCCAGAAGCTCCCTTACGTTGAAAGGGGCCTGTGGCTCCTACAATGAGCAGTTCTTC. Translating it yields CARSSLTLKGACGSYNEQFF.

This clone was observed a single time. The rearrangement links TRBV19 to TRBJ2-1; the match to TRBD2 covers 11 bases. Trimming cost V 6 bases and J 10 bases; bases outside gene matches: 11. CDR3 size: 15 residues. CDR1 is LNHDA and CDR2 is SQIVND in the germline V gene (reference sequence). DNA of the CDR3: TGTGCCAGTAGGGAACTAGCGGGAGAGGTTGGGGAGCAGTTCTTC. It yields the protein CASRELAGEVGEQFF.

V is TRBV24-1 and J is TRBJ2-3; 8 bases are shared with TRBD2. Germline-derived CDR1 and CDR2 are KGHDR and SFDVKD. This CDR3 comprises 16 residues. The ends lost 9 bases at V and 0 bases at J; junction bases unmatched: 10. The CDR3 region has the DNA TGTGCCACCCCTCTAGCGGGCGGAACTAGCACAGATACGCAGTATTTT. Its translation is CATPLAGGTSTDTQYF.